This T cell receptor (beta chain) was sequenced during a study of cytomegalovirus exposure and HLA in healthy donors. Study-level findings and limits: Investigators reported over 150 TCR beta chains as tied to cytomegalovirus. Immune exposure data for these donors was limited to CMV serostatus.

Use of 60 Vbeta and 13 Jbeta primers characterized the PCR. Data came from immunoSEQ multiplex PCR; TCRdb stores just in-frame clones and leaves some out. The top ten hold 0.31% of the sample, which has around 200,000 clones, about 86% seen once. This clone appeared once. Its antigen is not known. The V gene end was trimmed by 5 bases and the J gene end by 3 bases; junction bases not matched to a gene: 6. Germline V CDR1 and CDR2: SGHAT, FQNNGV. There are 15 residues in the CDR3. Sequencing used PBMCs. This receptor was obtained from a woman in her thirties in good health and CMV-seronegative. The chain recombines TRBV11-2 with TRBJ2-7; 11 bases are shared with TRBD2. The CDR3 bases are TGTGCCAGCAGCCGGTACCTAGCGGGAGGCTACGAGCAGTACTTC. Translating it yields CASSRYLAGGYEQYF.